This entry concerns a single T cell receptor (beta chain). This clonotype was detected ten times or more. Its cognate antigen has yet to be identified. Qualities for individual bases were not recorded, and no much larger clone is one base off. PBMCs were isolated by Ficoll-Paque density gradient centrifugation. Instrument on record: Illumina NovaSeq 6000. TCRalpha and TCRbeta cDNA libraries were constructed by 5'RACE with constant-segment primers, with sample barcodes and unique molecular identifiers being introduced. RNA was extracted from every sample with Trizol reagent. Amplification of the libraries took two PCR steps, and the second step added a second sample barcode plus Illumina TruSeq adapters. Sequencing of the libraries was done on an Illumina NovaSeq, producing 2 x 150 bp paired-end reads. As for how the authors treated the data: With migec v1.2.7, reads were demultiplexed and then collapsed into UMI-guided consensus sequences. Using mixcr v2.1.11, UMI consensuses were aligned to TRA and TRB V and J templates and then assembled into clonotypes. Clonotypes were classified as expanded or contracted when called significant by both edgeR and NoisET, with noise models trained on biological replicates. For edgeR calls, a false discovery rate-adjusted p below 0.01 and a log2 fold-change threshold of 1 were applied. As an exploratory analysis of dynamics, max-normalized trajectories of the 1000 most abundant clonotypes were examined with PCA combined with hierarchical clustering. Separately sequenced CD4+ and CD8+ repertoires were used to assign the CD4 or CD8 phenotype of responding clones. TCRdb trimmed public reads at Q25 via fastp, called clones via MiXCR and kept in-frame beta chains. CDR3 protein sequences are deduplicated, and each keeps its most common genes and DNA. These V and J calls originate from TCRdb's pipeline instead of the authors' own analysis. Recorded for this sample are approximately 260,000 distinct CDR3 sequences; 15% to 20% of them occurred a single time. 22% of the sample belongs to the ten largest clones.

Relative to germline, V is 0 bases shorter and J is 2 bases shorter, with 8 bases between their ends. From the cysteine up to the phenylalanine, the CDR3 has a length of 14 residues. Left in the record is the CDR3 DNA by itself, 42 bases read in frame from the first base. CDR1 is given as LGHNA and CDR2 as YNFKEQ, both from the germline V gene. These data are taken from a study of T-cell memory formation after mild COVID-19 (TCRdb year 2021). For the wider study: TCR sequence clusters from the two donors were found to be largely donor specific. The cohort was made up of two young adult volunteers, one female and one male, who were previously healthy. In a couple of donors, T-cell clones that expanded and contracted after mild COVID-19 were tracked by sequencing TCRalpha and TCRbeta repertoires over time.

Summary of the overall study and its limitations: Some responding clones were detected in pre-infection memory, which suggested that pre-existing cross-reactive memory T cells had joined the SARS-CoV-2 response. Only a couple of mild cases were covered by the study, and larger cohorts that include severe cases with pre-infection samples were considered necessary. Contracting CD4+ clones were found mainly in CM and EM memory subsets, while CD8+ clones were enriched in EMRA. Clones that contracted from day 15 to 85 showed balanced CD4/CD8 phenotypes, whereas a second wave of clones that expanded from day 15 to 37 leaned towards CD4+. SARS-CoV-2 specificity was not confirmed for the second-wave clones peaking on day 37.

The TCR sequence derives from a young man who had mild COVID-19 (a few samples of this study predate the infection). The sample titles of this study are shuffled in the database, so cell type and time point are left out; the donor was told from shared clones. The sequencing sample was made of PBMCs or a T cell subset sorted from them (not recorded which). This chain is built from TRBV4-2 and TRBJ2-7, with the D segment identity uncertain. The bases are TGTGCCAGCAGCCAAGAGGTCCCAACCTACGAGCAGTACTTC. This sequence encodes CASSQEVPTYEQYF.